This TCR beta chain was profiled in a study of blood T cell repertoires in COVID-19. Background on the study: T cells, B-cell-depleted T cells, or PBMCs provided the cDNA or gDNA that served as material.

The table came from immunoSEQ multiplex PCR; TCRdb's copy has only in-frame clones and leaves some out. The sample lists 250,000 to 350,000 clones; around nine tenths were seen once. V shed 4 bases, J shed 7 bases, and the junction held 9 bases outside the gene matches. In germline, CDR1 is MNHNY, CDR2 SVGAGI (reference sequence). The CDR3 totals 16 residues. The receptor comes from a woman between 65 and 79 years old with COVID-19, enrolled during active disease. The chain is built from TRBV6-6 and TRBJ1-6; 8 nucleotides agree with TRBD1. The specimen sequenced was peripheral blood. CDR3 sequence: CASSSATTGGNSPLHF. The CDR3 DNA reads as TGTGCCAGCAGTTCCGCGACAACAGGGGGGAATTCACCCCTCCACTTT.